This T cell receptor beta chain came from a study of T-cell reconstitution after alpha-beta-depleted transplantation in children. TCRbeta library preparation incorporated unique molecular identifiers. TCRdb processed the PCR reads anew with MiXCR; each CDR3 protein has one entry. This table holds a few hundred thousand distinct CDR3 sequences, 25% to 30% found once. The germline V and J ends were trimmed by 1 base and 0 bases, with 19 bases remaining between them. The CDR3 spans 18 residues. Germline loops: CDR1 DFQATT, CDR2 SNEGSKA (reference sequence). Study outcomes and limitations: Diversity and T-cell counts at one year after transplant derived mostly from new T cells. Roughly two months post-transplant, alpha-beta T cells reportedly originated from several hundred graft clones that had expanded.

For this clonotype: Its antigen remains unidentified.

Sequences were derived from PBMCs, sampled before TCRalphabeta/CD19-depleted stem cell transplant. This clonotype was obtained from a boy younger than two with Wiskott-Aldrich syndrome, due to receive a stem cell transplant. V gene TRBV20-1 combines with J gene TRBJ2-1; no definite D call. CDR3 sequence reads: CSARVGERSRFSYNEQFF. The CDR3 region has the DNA TGCAGTGCTAGAGTTGGGGAACGGTCGCGGTTCTCCTACAATGAGCAGTTCTTC.